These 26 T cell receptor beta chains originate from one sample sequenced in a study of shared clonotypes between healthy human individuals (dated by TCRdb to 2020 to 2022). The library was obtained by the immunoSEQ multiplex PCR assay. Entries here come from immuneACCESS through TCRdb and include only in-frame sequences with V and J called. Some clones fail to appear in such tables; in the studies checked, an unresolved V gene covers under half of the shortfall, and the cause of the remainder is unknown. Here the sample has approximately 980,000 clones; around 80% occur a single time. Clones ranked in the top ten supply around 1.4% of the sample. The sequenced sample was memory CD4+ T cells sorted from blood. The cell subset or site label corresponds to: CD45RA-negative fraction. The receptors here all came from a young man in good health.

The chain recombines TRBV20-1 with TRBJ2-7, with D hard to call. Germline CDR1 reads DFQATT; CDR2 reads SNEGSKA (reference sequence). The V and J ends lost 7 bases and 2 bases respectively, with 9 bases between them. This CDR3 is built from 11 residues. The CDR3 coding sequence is TGCAGTGTGCAAAAGACCTACGAGCAGTACTTC. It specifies CSVQKTYEQYF.

The CDR3: CATYPGTRSDSPLHF. DNA of the CDR3: TGTGCCACCTACCCCGGGACGCGGTCCGATTCACCCCTCCACTTT. The genes are TRBV28 and TRBJ1-6; D might be TRBD1 (5 bases). V was clipped by 10 bases and J by 8 bases, with 21 bases between them. The CDR3 consists of 15 residues. The germline gives CDR1 MDHEN, CDR2 SYDVKM.

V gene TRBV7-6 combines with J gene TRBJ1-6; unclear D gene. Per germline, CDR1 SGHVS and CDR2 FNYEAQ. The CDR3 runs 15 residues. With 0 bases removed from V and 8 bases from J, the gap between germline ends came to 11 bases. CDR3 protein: CASSLAPRADSPLHF. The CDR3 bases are TGTGCCAGCAGCTTAGCGCCCCGGGCGGATTCACCCCTCCACTTT.

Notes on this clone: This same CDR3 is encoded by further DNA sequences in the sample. The CDR3 nucleotides read TGTGCCACCAGCAGAGATCTGGGAGATACGCAGTATTTT. Translated: CATSRDLGDTQYF. The genes are TRBV15 and TRBJ2-3; D is undetermined. There are 13 residues in the CDR3. Germline V gene sequence: CDR1 LNHNV, CDR2 YYDKDF (reference sequence). Trimming cost V 0 bases and J 5 bases, with 6 bases left between them.

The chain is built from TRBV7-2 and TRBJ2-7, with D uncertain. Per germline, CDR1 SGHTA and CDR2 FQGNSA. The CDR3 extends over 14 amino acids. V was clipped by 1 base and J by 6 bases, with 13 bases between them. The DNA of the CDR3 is TGTGCCAGCAGCTTAGGTGTCGGCAGAGCCGAGCAGTACTTC. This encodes CASSLGVGRAEQYF.

This CDR3 is CASGSTTSPSLLGEQYF. CDR3 nucleotide sequence: TGTGCTAGTGGTTCTACGACTAGCCCCTCTCTCTTAGGCGAGCAGTACTTC. The V gene is TRBV12-5, the J gene TRBJ2-7, with 7 positions matching TRBD2. The CDR3 extends over 17 amino acids. Germline CDR1 LGHNT, CDR2 FRNRAP. V gave up 4 bases and J gave up 6 bases; unmatched junction bases: 18.

CDR3 coding DNA: TGTGCCAGCAGCAGGGGACAGGGCACTGAAGCTTTCTTT. Protein sequence: CASSRGQGTEAFF. The V and J genes are TRBV5-4 and TRBJ1-1; 9 nucleotides match TRBD1. CDR1 and CDR2 (germline): SGHNT, YYREEE (reference sequence). This CDR3 has 13 residues. The junction had 2 bases not matched to a gene; V was cut back by 4 bases and J by 4 bases.

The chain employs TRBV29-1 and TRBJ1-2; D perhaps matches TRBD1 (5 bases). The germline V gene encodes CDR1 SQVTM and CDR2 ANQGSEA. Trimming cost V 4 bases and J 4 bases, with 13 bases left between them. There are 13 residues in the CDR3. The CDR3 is CSVGDSQSYGYTF. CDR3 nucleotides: TGCAGCGTTGGGGACTCACAGAGCTATGGCTACACCTTC.

CDR3 residues: CASSPGGGNQPQHF. CDR3 in DNA: TGTGCCAGCAGCCCAGGGGGTGGCAATCAGCCCCAGCATTTT. The V gene is TRBV14, the J gene TRBJ1-5, with 7 bases aligning to TRBD1. J was trimmed by 2 bases and V by 4 bases; bases with no gene match: 2. This CDR3 comprises 14 residues. The V gene's germline CDR1 is SGHDN and CDR2 FVKESK.

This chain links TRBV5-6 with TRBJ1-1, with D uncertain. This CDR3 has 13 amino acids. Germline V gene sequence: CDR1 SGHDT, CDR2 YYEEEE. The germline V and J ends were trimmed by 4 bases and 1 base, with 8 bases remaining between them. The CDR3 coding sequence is TGTGCCAGCAGCCTGCCACCGAACACTGAAGCTTTCTTT. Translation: CASSLPPNTEAFF. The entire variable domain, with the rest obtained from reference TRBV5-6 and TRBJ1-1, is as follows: DAGVTQSPTHLIKTRGQQVTLRCSPKSGHDTVSWYQQALGQGPQFIFQYYEEEERQRGNFPDRFSGHQFPNYSSELNVNALLLGDSALYLCASSLPPNTEAFFGQGTRLTVV.

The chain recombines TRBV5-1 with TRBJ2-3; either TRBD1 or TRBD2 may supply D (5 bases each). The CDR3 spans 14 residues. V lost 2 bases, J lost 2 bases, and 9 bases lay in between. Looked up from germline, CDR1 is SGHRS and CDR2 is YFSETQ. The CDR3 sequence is CASSLGTYTDTQYF. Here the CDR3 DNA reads TGCGCCAGCAGCTTAGGGACCTACACAGATACGCAGTATTTT.

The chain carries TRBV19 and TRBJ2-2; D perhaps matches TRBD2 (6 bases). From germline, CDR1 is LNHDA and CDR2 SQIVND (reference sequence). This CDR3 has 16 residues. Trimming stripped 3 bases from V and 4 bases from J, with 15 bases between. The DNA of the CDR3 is TGTGCCAGTAGTATGGGGATCGGGGGTTTCACCGGGGAGCTGTTTTTT. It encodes CASSMGIGGFTGELFF.

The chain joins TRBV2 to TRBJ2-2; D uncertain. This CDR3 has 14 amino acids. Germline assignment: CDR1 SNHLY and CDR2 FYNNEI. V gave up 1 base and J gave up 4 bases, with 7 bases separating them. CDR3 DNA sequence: TGTGCCAGCAGTGAAGGCCAAACCACCGGGGAGCTGTTTTTT. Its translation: CASSEGQTTGELFF.

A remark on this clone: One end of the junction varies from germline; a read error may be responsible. Here the CDR3 DNA reads TGTGCCAGCAGTGAAGGCCCTCGACAGGACGGGCAGCCTTTC. This encodes CASSEGPRQDGQPF. The genes are TRBV2 and TRBJ2-7; tentative D call: TRBD1 (6 bases). This CDR3 spans 14 amino acids. Per the germline V gene, CDR1 is SNHLY and CDR2 is FYNNEI.

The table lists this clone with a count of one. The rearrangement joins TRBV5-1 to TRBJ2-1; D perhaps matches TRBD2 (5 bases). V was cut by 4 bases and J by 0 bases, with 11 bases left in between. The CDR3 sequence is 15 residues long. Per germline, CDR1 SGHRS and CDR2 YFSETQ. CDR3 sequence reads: CASSVEGNSYNEQFF. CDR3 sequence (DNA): TGCGCCAGCAGCGTAGAGGGAAACTCCTACAATGAGCAGTTCTTC.

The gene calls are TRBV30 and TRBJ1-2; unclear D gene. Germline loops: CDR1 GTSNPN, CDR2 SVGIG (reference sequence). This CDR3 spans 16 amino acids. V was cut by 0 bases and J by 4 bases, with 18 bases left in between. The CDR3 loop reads CAWSVLSGRNTYGYTF. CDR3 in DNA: TGTGCCTGGAGTGTACTATCGGGCAGGAACACCTATGGCTACACCTTC.

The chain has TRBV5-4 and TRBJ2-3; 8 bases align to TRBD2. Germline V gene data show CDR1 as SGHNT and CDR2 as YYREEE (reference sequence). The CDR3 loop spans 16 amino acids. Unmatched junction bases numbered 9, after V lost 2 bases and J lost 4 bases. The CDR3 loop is CASSFARAGGPDTQYF. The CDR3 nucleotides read TGTGCCAGCAGCTTCGCTAGGGCGGGGGGCCCAGATACGCAGTATTTT. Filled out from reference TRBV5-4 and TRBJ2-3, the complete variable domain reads ETGVTQSPTHLIKTRGQQVTLRCSSQSGHNTVSWYQQALGQGPQFIFQYYREEENGRGNFPPRFSGLQFPNYSSELNVNALELDDSALYLCASSFARAGGPDTQYFGPGTRLTVL.

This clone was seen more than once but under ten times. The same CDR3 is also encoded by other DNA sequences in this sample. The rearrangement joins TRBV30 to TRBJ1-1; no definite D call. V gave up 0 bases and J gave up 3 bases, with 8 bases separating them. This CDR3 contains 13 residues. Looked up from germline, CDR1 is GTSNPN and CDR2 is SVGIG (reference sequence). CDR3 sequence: CAWSVGRDTEAFF. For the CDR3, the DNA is TGTGCCTGGAGTGTTGGGCGGGACACTGAAGCTTTCTTT. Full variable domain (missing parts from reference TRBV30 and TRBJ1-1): SQTIHQWPATLVQPVGSPLSLECTVEGTSNPNLYWYRQAAGRGLQLLFYSVGIGQISSEVPQNLSASRPQDRQFILSSKKLLLSDSGFYLCAWSVGRDTEAFFGQGTRLTVV.

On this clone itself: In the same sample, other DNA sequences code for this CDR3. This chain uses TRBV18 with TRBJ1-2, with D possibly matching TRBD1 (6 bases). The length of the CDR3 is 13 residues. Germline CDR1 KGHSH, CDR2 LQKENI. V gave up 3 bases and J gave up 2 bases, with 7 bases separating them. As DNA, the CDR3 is TGTGCCAGCTCACCGCAGGGGAACTATGGCTACACCTTC. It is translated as CASSPQGNYGYTF.

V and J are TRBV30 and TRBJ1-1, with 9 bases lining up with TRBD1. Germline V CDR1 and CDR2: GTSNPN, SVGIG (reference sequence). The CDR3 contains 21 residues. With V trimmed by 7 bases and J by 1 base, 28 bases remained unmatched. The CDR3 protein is CASMGGGLDRGRQGRNTEAFF. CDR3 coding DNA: TGTGCCTCCATGGGGGGTGGGTTGGACAGGGGCCGACAGGGAAGGAACACTGAAGCTTTCTTT. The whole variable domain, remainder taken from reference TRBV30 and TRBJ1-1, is SQTIHQWPATLVQPVGSPLSLECTVEGTSNPNLYWYRQAAGRGLQLLFYSVGIGQISSEVPQNLSASRPQDRQFILSSKKLLLSDSGFYLCASMGGGLDRGRQGRNTEAFFGQGTRLTVV.

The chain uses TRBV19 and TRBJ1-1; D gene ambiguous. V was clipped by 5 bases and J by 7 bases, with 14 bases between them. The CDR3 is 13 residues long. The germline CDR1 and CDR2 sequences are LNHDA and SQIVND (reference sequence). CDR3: CASSRDSRNEAFF. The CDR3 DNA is TGTGCCAGTAGTCGAGATTCGAGGAATGAAGCTTTCTTT. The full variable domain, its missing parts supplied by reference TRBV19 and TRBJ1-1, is DGGITQSPKYLFRKEGQNVTLSCEQNLNHDAMYWYRQDPGQGLRLIYYSQIVNDFQKGDIAEGYSVSREKKESFPLTVTSAQKNPTAFYLCASSRDSRNEAFFGQGTRLTVV.

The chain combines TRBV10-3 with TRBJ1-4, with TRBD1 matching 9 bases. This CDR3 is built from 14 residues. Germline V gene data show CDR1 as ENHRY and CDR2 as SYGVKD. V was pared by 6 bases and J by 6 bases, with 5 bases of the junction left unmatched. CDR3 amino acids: CAIRGQGVDEKLFF. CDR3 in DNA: TGTGCCATCAGGGGACAGGGAGTAGATGAAAAACTGTTTTTT.

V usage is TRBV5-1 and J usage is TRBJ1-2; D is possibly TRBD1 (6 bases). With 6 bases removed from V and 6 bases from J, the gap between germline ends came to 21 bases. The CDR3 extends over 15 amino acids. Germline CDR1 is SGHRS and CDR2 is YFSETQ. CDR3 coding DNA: TGCGCCAGCACGAGGGCCCGGGACACAGGGCATGGCTACACCTTC. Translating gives CASTRARDTGHGYTF.

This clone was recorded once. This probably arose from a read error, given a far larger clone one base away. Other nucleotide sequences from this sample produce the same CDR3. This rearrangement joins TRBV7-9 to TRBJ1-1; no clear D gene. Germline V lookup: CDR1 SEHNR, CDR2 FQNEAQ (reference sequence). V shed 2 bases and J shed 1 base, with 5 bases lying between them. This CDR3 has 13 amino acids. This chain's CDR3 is CASSLRGNTEAFF. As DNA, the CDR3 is TGTGCCAGCAGCTTACGGGGGAACACTGAAGCTTTCTTT.

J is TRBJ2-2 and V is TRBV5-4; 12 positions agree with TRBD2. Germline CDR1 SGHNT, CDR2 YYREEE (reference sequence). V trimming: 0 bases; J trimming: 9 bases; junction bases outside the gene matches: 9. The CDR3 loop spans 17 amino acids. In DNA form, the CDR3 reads TGTGCCAGCAGCTTGGGGGCCCCGACTAGCGGGGGAAGGGAGCTGTTTTTT. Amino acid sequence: CASSLGAPTSGGRELFF.

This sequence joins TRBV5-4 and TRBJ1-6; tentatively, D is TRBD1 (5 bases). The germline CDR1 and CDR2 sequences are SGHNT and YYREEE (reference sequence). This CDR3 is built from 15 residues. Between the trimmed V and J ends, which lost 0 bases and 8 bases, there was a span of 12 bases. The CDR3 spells CASSLDPRADSPLHF. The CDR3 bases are TGTGCCAGCAGCTTGGATCCCAGGGCAGATTCACCCCTCCACTTT.